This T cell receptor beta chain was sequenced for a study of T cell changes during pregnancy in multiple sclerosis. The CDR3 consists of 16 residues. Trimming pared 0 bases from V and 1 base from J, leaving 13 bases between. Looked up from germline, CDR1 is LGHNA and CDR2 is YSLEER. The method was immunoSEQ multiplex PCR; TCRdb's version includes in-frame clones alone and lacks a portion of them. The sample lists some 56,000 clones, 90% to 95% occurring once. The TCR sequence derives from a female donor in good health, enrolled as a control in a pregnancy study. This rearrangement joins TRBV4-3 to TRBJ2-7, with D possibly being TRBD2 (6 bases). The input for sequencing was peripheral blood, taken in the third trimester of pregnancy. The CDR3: CASSQDYGGQSYEQYF. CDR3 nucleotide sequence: TGCGCCAGCAGCCAAGATTACGGAGGGCAATCCTACGAGCAGTACTTC.